This passage covers 32 T cell receptor beta chains from one sample sequenced in a study of cytomegalovirus exposure and HLA in healthy donors. Vbeta (60) and Jbeta (13) primers were used in the PCR. The table came from immunoSEQ multiplex PCR; TCRdb's copy has only in-frame clones and leaves some out. The data contain about 180,000 clones, 79% of them singletons. The material sequenced was PBMCs. These receptors were taken from a woman aged 35 to 49 in good health and CMV-seronegative.

This chain uses TRBV7-2 with TRBJ1-1, with D tentatively TRBD1 (5 bases). Germline loops: CDR1 SGHTA, CDR2 FQGNSA. With 6 bases removed from V and 8 bases from J, the gap between germline ends came to 16 bases. The CDR3 is 13 residues long. The CDR3 loop reads CASRPQGGAEAFF. The CDR3 coding sequence is TGTGCCAGCAGACCCCAAGGAGGGGCAGAAGCTTTCTTT.

This chain joins TRBV19 and TRBJ2-7, with D perhaps TRBD2 (6 bases). CDR1 LNHDA and CDR2 SQIVND come from the germline V gene (reference sequence). This CDR3 has 12 residues. The ends were cut back, 3 bases at V and 6 bases at J, with 9 bases in the middle. The DNA for the CDR3 is TGTGCCAGTAGTATCGGCGGGATCGAGCAGTACTTC. This gives the protein CASSIGGIEQYF. Looking up the rest from reference TRBV19 and TRBJ2-7 gives the full variable domain: DGGITQSPKYLFRKEGQNVTLSCEQNLNHDAMYWYRQDPGQGLRLIYYSQIVNDFQKGDIAEGYSVSREKKESFPLTVTSAQKNPTAFYLCASSIGGIEQYFGPGTRLTVT.

This sequence joins TRBV29-1 and TRBJ2-3, with 16 bases that match TRBD2. J gave up 4 bases and V 6 bases, and 7 bases lay outside the gene matches. The CDR3 contains 16 residues. CDR1 and CDR2 from the germline V gene are SQVTM and ANQGSEA. CDR3 nucleotide sequence: TGCAGCGTGGTGGGACTAGCGGGAGGGGGGCCAGATACGCAGTATTTT. This gives the protein CSVVGLAGGGPDTQYF.

The chain combines TRBV5-1 with TRBJ2-1, with 8 bases lining up with TRBD2. The V and J ends lost 7 bases and 4 bases, in that order; junction bases with no gene match: 10. This CDR3 spans 15 amino acids. Germline CDR1 is SGHRS and CDR2 is YFSETQ. The CDR3 DNA is TGCGCCAGCGTCGGGGGCGGGGGGACGTACAATGAGCAGTTCTTC. Translating it yields CASVGGGGTYNEQFF. Variable domain in full (rest from reference TRBV5-1 and TRBJ2-1): KAGVTQTPRYLIKTRGQQVTLSCSPISGHRSVSWYQQTPGQGLQFLFEYFSETQRNKGNFPGRFSGRQFSNSRSEMNVSTLELGDSALYLCASVGGGGTYNEQFFGPGTRLTVL.

J is TRBJ1-5 and V is TRBV28; D is uncertain. V was cut by 6 bases and J by 3 bases, with 9 bases left in between. The germline V gene encodes CDR1 MDHEN and CDR2 SYDVKM. The CDR3 runs to 13 residues. In nucleotides, the CDR3 is TGTGCCAGCAGACAGTACGACAATCAGCCCCAGCATTTT. This gives the protein CASRQYDNQPQHF.

This chain uses TRBV19 with TRBJ1-5, with 9 bases aligning to TRBD1. The CDR3 sequence is 15 residues long. Germline-derived CDR1 and CDR2 are LNHDA and SQIVND (reference sequence). V lost 5 bases to trimming and J lost 6 bases; unmatched junction nucleotides: 8. Written as DNA, the CDR3 is TGTGCCAGTAGTCCTACGGGACAGGGTATTCAGCCCCAGCATTTT. Its translation: CASSPTGQGIQPQHF.

Here the CDR3 DNA reads TGTGCCAGCAGCCAAGAAAGTGCAGGGATCGGAAACACCATATATTTT. Encoded protein: CASSQESAGIGNTIYF. This chain uses TRBV4-2 with TRBJ1-3, with D perhaps TRBD1 (5 bases). V lost 0 bases, J lost 4 bases, and 13 bases lay in between. CDR1 LGHNA and CDR2 YNFKEQ come from the germline V gene. The CDR3 runs 16 residues.

The CDR3 spells CASGPDRFYGYTF. DNA of the CDR3: TGTGCTAGTGGACCCGACAGATTCTATGGCTACACCTTC. This chain links TRBV12-5 with TRBJ1-2; D is possibly TRBD1 (5 bases). The ends were cut back, 6 bases at V and 4 bases at J, with 12 bases in the middle. The CDR3 extends over 13 amino acids. In germline, CDR1 is LGHNT, CDR2 FRNRAP.

This clone showed up just a few times. The chain uses TRBV6-5 and TRBJ1-3; D possibly corresponds to TRBD1 (5 bases). V lost 6 bases and J 4 bases, leaving 13 bases between the germline ends. Germline CDR1 MNHEY, CDR2 SVGAGI. This CDR3 spans 14 amino acids. The CDR3 sequence is CASSKRGQGNTIYF. The CDR3 bases are TGTGCCAGCAGCAAGAGAGGACAAGGAAACACCATATATTTT.

This chain links TRBV2 with TRBJ2-7; D uncertain. Trimming shortened V by 5 bases and J by 2 bases, and 4 bases separated the two germline ends. Per the germline V gene, CDR1 is SNHLY and CDR2 is FYNNEI. CDR3 size: 11 residues. CDR3 DNA sequence: TGTGCCAGCAGTAACACCTACGAGCAGTACTTC. This encodes CASSNTYEQYF.

The CDR3 DNA is TGTGCCAGCAGCACGCGGGGACAGGGGGTCACCAATGAGCAGTTCTTC. Protein sequence: CASSTRGQGVTNEQFF. V gene TRBV5-6 combines with J gene TRBJ2-1; 11 positions agree with TRBD1. The J segment lost 6 bases and the V segment lost 4 bases, leaving 9 bases of the junction unmatched. Looked up from germline, CDR1 is SGHDT and CDR2 is YYEEEE. The CDR3 has 16 residues.

The V and J genes are TRBV5-6 and TRBJ1-1; the D gene is possibly TRBD1 (5 bases). V was pared by 4 bases and J by 4 bases, with 11 bases between. The CDR3 length is 13 residues. In germline, CDR1 is SGHDT, CDR2 YYEEEE. The DNA of the CDR3 is TGTGCCAGCAGCAGGGGTAGTCTCACTGAAGCTTTCTTT. Residues: CASSRGSLTEAFF. Full variable domain (missing parts from reference TRBV5-6 and TRBJ1-1): DAGVTQSPTHLIKTRGQQVTLRCSPKSGHDTVSWYQQALGQGPQFIFQYYEEEERQRGNFPDRFSGHQFPNYSSELNVNALLLGDSALYLCASSRGSLTEAFFGQGTRLTVV.

This clone occurred once. The chain has TRBV29-1 and TRBJ2-1; 8 bases match TRBD2. Germline-derived CDR1 and CDR2 are SQVTM and ANQGSEA. CDR3 size: 14 residues. V lost 7 bases and J lost 0; bases outside the gene matches: 5. CDR3 sequence: CSALAGSSYNEQFF. The CDR3, as DNA: TGCAGCGCTTTAGCGGGAAGCTCCTACAATGAGCAGTTCTTC.

This clone showed up just once. The chain has TRBV15 and TRBJ1-1; the D is unclear. The CDR3 is 17 residues long. The ends were cut back, 5 bases at V and 3 bases at J, with 22 bases in the middle. Germline CDR1 reads LNHNV; CDR2 reads YYDKDF (reference sequence). The CDR3 DNA follows: TGTGCCACCAGCCTCACCCCAAAGGGCCCGAGGGACACTGAAGCTTTCTTT. Its translation is CATSLTPKGPRDTEAFF.

This rearrangement joins TRBV6-1 to TRBJ2-6, with D unresolved. The CDR3 runs to 13 residues. V was pared by 8 bases and J by 1 base, with 6 bases between. Germline assignment: CDR1 MNHNS and CDR2 SASEGT. The CDR3 sequence is CASLLSGANVLTF. The CDR3 region has the DNA TGTGCCAGCCTTCTTTCTGGGGCCAACGTCCTGACTTTC.

The rearrangement joins TRBV7-6 to TRBJ2-3, with 13 nucleotides matching TRBD2. Losses at the gene ends were 4 bases for V and 0 bases for J; bases not matched to a gene: 13. CDR3 length: 20 residues. Looked up from germline, CDR1 is SGHVS and CDR2 is FNYEAQ. In DNA, the CDR3 is TGTGCCAGCAGCTCCCCAAGGACTAGCGGGAGTTGGAGCAGCACAGATACGCAGTATTTT. Its protein is CASSSPRTSGSWSSTDTQYF.

The chain links TRBV7-2 to TRBJ1-5, with unresolved D. The CDR3 length is 15 residues. CDR1 and CDR2 (germline): SGHTA, FQGNSA. Trimming pared 1 base from V and 3 bases from J, leaving 10 bases between. Here the CDR3 reads CASSLGPGDNQPQHF. CDR3 in DNA: TGTGCCAGCAGCTTAGGTCCCGGGGACAATCAGCCCCAGCATTTT.

The chain carries TRBV11-2 and TRBJ1-4, with D tentatively TRBD1 (6 bases). With 5 bases removed from V and 8 bases from J, the gap between germline ends came to 21 bases. Germline lookup yields CDR1 SGHAT and CDR2 FQNNGV. This CDR3 has 16 residues. The CDR3, as DNA: TGTGCCAGCAGCACGTACGGGACATTAGTCGGAGAAAAACTGTTTTTT. Its protein product is CASSTYGTLVGEKLFF.

This chain connects TRBV2 to TRBJ1-2; 7 bases align to TRBD1. The germline V gene has CDR1 SNHLY and CDR2 FYNNEI. The CDR3 is made up of 14 amino acids. V shed 3 bases, J shed 1 base, and the junction held 2 bases outside the gene matches. The CDR3 protein is CASSEAGGNYGYTF. The DNA of the CDR3 is TGTGCCAGCAGTGAGGCAGGGGGTAACTATGGCTACACCTTC.

This chain joins TRBV7-8 and TRBJ2-5; D is undetermined. Trimming removed 3 bases from V and 1 base from J, with 21 bases in between. CDR1 and CDR2 from the germline V gene are SGHVS and FQNEAQ. The CDR3 runs to 18 residues. The CDR3: CASSFPRVQRSTQETQYF. The DNA for the CDR3 is TGTGCCAGCAGCTTCCCCCGGGTGCAACGGAGCACCCAAGAGACCCAGTACTTC.

The chain employs TRBV10-3 and TRBJ2-6, with 12 nucleotides matching TRBD1. The CDR3 contains 20 residues. Germline V gene sequence: CDR1 ENHRY, CDR2 SYGVKD. V lost 9 bases to trimming and J lost 2 bases; unmatched junction nucleotides: 17. The CDR3 DNA follows: TGTGCCATACGTCCCACCGGGACAGGGGGCATTATAACTGGGGCCAACGTCCTGACTTTC. It specifies CAIRPTGTGGIITGANVLTF.

The rearrangement links TRBV28 to TRBJ1-5; 7 bases map to TRBD1. Germline CDR1 is MDHEN and CDR2 is SYDVKM. With 3 bases clipped from V and 9 bases from J, the junction kept 11 bases outside the gene matches. CDR3 length: 15 amino acids. The chain's CDR3 is CASSFMDRLVRPQHF. CDR3 sequence (DNA): TGTGCCAGCAGTTTCATGGACAGGTTGGTACGGCCCCAGCATTTT.

The rearrangement uses TRBV28 and TRBJ2-3; D perhaps matches TRBD1 (6 bases). Germline-derived CDR1 and CDR2 are MDHEN and SYDVKM. The CDR3 loop spans 16 amino acids. Trimming removed 5 bases at V and 8 bases at J, with 23 bases between. CDR3 bases: TGTGCCAGCAGTCCTGGGCGGGCAGGGGCATCAGGTACGCAGTATTTT. Its protein product is CASSPGRAGASGTQYF.

The rearrangement uses TRBV5-1 and TRBJ2-7; 7 nucleotides line up with TRBD1. The CDR3 covers 13 residues. V shed 4 bases and J 4 bases; nucleotides not matched to a gene: 5. From germline, CDR1 is SGHRS and CDR2 YFSETQ. CDR3 DNA sequence: TGCGCCAGCAGCCCAACGACAGGGTACGAGCAGTACTTC. It is translated as CASSPTTGYEQYF. Drawing the rest from reference TRBV5-1 and TRBJ2-7, the complete variable domain is KAGVTQTPRYLIKTRGQQVTLSCSPISGHRSVSWYQQTPGQGLQFLFEYFSETQRNKGNFPGRFSGRQFSNSRSEMNVSTLELGDSALYLCASSPTTGYEQYFGPGTRLTVT.

J is TRBJ2-7 and V is TRBV13; D may be TRBD1 (5 bases). Between the trimmed V and J ends, which lost 0 bases and 1 base, there was a span of 13 bases. CDR1 and CDR2 (germline): PRHDT, FYEKMQ (reference sequence). The CDR3 runs 16 residues. The CDR3, as DNA: TGTGCCAGCAGCTTAGGGACAGCCTACACTTCCTACGAGCAGTACTTC. It codes for CASSLGTAYTSYEQYF. Together with reference TRBV13 and TRBJ2-7, the CDR3 gives the full variable domain: AAGVIQSPRHLIKEKRETATLKCYPIPRHDTVYWYQQGPGQDPQFLISFYEKMQSDKGSIPDRFSAQQFSDYHSELNMSSLELGDSALYFCASSLGTAYTSYEQYFGPGTRLTVT.

This clone was seen a few times. CDR3 DNA: TGTGCCAGCAGTGTCACAGGTTACGAGCAGTACTTC. This codes for CASSVTGYEQYF. V gene TRBV25-1 combines with J gene TRBJ2-7, with D maybe TRBD1 (5 bases). CDR3 length equals 12 residues. V dropped 4 bases and J dropped 4 bases, with 8 bases sitting between them. The germline V gene has CDR1 MGHDK and CDR2 SYGVNS.

This clone has only one observation. This chain uses TRBV11-2 with TRBJ1-5; the match to TRBD1 covers 9 bases. The length of the CDR3 is 13 residues. Germline values: CDR1 SGHAT, CDR2 FQNNGV. Trimming at V came to 6 bases and at J to 8 bases, leaving 5 bases not matched to a gene. This CDR3 reads CASRETGGKPQHF. CDR3 bases: TGTGCCAGCAGAGAGACAGGGGGGAAGCCCCAGCATTTT.

This rearrangement joins TRBV9 to TRBJ2-3; TRBD2 aligns across 11 bases. This CDR3 region has 19 residues. V lost 4 bases, J lost 1 base, and 14 bases stayed unmatched. Per the germline V gene, CDR1 is SGDLS and CDR2 is YYNGEE. This chain's CDR3 is CASSYAPGTSGSGTDTQYF. The CDR3, as DNA: TGTGCCAGCAGCTACGCCCCCGGGACTAGCGGTTCGGGCACAGATACGCAGTATTTT.

The genes are TRBV19 and TRBJ1-5, with no clear D. Looked up from germline, CDR1 is LNHDA and CDR2 is SQIVND (reference sequence). V lost 1 base, J lost 4 bases, and 14 bases lay in between. This CDR3 is 16 amino acids long. The CDR3 nucleotides are TGTGCCAGTAGTATAGTTAAGACTACGGGAAATCAGCCCCAGCATTTT. Protein product: CASSIVKTTGNQPQHF.

The chain recombines TRBV5-4 with TRBJ2-1, with 9 bases aligning to TRBD2. The V segment lost 9 bases and the J segment 5 bases; nucleotides outside the gene matches: 12. CDR3 size: 15 residues. Germline lookup yields CDR1 SGHNT and CDR2 YYREEE (reference sequence). Here the CDR3 reads CATLPSGLANNEQFF. In DNA form, the CDR3 reads TGTGCCACCTTACCCTCCGGACTAGCGAACAATGAGCAGTTCTTC.

The chain carries TRBV7-2 and TRBJ1-5; D not resolved. Trimming shortened V by 3 bases and J by 4 bases, and 13 bases separated the two germline ends. Germline loops: CDR1 SGHTA, CDR2 FQGNSA. The CDR3 runs to 15 residues. The CDR3 DNA sequence: TGTGCCAGCAGCTTGCTCCCACAGAGTAATCAGCCCCAGCATTTT. This sequence encodes CASSLLPQSNQPQHF.

The chain employs TRBV6-1 and TRBJ2-4; 7 positions match TRBD1. The junction had 8 bases not matched to a gene; V was cut back by 6 bases and J by 6 bases. The V gene's germline CDR1 is MNHNS and CDR2 SASEGT. CDR3 length: 14 residues. The CDR3 protein is CASRGGLGGNIQYF. As DNA, the CDR3 is TGTGCCAGCAGAGGGGGCCTCGGTGGAAACATTCAGTACTTC.